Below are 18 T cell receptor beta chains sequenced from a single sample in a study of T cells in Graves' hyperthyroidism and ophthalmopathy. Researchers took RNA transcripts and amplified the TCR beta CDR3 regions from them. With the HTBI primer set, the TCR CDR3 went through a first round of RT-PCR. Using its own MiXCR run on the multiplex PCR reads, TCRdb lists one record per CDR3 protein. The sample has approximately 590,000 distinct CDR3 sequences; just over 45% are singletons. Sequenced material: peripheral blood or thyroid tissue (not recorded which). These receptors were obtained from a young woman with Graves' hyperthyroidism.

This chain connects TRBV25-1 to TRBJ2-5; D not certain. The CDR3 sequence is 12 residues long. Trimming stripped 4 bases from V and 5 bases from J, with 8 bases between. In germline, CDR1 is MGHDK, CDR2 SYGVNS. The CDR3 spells CASSARDETQYF. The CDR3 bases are TGTGCCAGCAGTGCTCGCGACGAGACCCAGTACTTC.

CDR3 protein: CSASLIAGRLGNNSPLHF. The CDR3 DNA sequence: TGCAGTGCTAGCCTCATAGCCGGAAGATTAGGGAATAATTCACCCCTCCACTTT. The rearrangement links TRBV20-1 to TRBJ1-6; D not resolved. There are 18 residues in the CDR3. V was trimmed by 3 bases and J by 5 bases, leaving 23 bases between them. Germline V gene data show CDR1 as DFQATT and CDR2 as SNEGSKA (reference sequence).

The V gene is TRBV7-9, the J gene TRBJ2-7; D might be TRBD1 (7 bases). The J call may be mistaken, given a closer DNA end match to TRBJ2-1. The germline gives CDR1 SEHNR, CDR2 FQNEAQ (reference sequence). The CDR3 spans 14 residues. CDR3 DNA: TGTGCCAGCAGCTCCCGGGCAGGGGGGAGCGAGCAGTTCTTC. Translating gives CASSSRAGGSEQFF.

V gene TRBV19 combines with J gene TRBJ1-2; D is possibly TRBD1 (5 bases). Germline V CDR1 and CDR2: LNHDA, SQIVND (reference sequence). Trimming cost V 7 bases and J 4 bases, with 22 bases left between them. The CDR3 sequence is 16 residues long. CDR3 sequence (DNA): TGTGCCAGTACCCCGAATCAGGGCGAAAGTTTCTATGGCTACACCTTC. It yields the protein CASTPNQGESFYGYTF.

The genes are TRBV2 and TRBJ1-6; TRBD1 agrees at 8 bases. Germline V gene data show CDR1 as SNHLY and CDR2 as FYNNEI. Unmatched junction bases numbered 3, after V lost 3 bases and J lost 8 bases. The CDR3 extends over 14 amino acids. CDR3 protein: CASSDHRGDSPLHF. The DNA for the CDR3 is TGTGCCAGCAGTGATCACAGGGGGGATTCACCCCTCCACTTT.

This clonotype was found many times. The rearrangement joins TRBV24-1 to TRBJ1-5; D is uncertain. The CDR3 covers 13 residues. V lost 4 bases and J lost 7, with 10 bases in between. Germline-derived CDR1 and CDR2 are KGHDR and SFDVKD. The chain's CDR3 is CATSERIDQPQHF. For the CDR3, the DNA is TGTGCCACCAGTGAGCGAATTGACCAGCCCCAGCATTTT.

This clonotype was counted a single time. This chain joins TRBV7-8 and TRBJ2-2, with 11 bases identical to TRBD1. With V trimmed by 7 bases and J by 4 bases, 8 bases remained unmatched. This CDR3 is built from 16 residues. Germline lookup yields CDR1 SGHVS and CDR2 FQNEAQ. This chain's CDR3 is CASILRGQGGTGELFF. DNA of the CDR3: TGTGCCAGCATACTTCGGGGACAGGGGGGCACCGGGGAGCTGTTTTTT.

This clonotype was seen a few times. The CDR3 loop is CASSPGSASVLQETQYF. The DNA of the CDR3 is TGTGCCAGCAGCCCCGGTTCCGCCTCAGTGCTTCAAGAGACCCAGTACTTC. The gene calls are TRBV11-1 and TRBJ2-5, with D unclear. The germline V gene has CDR1 SGHAT and CDR2 FQDESV (reference sequence). This CDR3 region has 17 residues. V was cut by 5 bases and J by 2 bases, with 21 bases left in between.

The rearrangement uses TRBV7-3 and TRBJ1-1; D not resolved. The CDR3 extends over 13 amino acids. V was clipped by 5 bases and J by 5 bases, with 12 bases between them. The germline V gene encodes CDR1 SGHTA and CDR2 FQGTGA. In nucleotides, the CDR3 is TGTGCCAGCAGCGAGGTGGGCACGACTGAAGCTTTCTTT. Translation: CASSEVGTTEAFF. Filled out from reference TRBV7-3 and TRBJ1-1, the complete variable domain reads GAGVSQTPSNKVTEKGKYVELRCDPISGHTALYWYRQSLGQGPEFLIYFQGTGAADDSGLPNDRFFAVRPEGSVSTLKIQRTERGDSAVYLCASSEVGTTEAFFGQGTRLTVV.

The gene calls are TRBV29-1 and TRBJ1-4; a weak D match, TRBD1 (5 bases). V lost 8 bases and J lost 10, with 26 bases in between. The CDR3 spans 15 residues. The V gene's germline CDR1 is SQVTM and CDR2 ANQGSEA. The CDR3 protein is CSLGAPQGVSGKLFF. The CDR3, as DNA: TGCAGCTTAGGAGCGCCGCAGGGCGTTTCGGGAAAACTGTTTTTT.

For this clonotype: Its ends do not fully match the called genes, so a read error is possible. The CDR3 coding sequence is TGTGCCAGCAGCTTAGCGGGACGTGCGGCTTTC. It specifies CASSLAGRAAF. The rearrangement uses TRBV7-6 and TRBJ2-6; tentatively, D is TRBD1 or TRBD2 (5 bases each). Per germline, CDR1 SGHVS and CDR2 FNYEAQ. CDR3 length equals 11 residues.

The CDR3 region has the DNA TGTGCCAGCAGGGTCGGTAGAAGCAATCAGCCCCAGCATTTT. Its translation: CASRVGRSNQPQHF. The genes are TRBV25-1 and TRBJ1-5; D ambiguous. The length of the CDR3 is 14 residues. CDR1 is MGHDK and CDR2 is SYGVNS in the germline V gene. V dropped 6 bases and J dropped 1 base, with 10 bases sitting between them.

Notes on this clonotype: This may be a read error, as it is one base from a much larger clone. CDR3 protein: CASSAWGLNSPLHF. CDR3 bases: TGTGCCAGCAGTGCCTGGGGGCTGAATTCACCCCTCCACTTT. This chain joins TRBV6-4 and TRBJ1-6; possibly TRBD1 for D (6 bases). Germline assignment: CDR1 MRHNA and CDR2 SNTAGT. The CDR3 is 14 amino acids. V was shortened by 4 bases and J by 7 bases, with 11 bases between the two germline ends.

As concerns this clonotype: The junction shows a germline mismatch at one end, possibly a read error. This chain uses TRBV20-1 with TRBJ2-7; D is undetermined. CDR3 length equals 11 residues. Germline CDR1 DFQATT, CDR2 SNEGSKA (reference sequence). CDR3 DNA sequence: TGCAGTGCTAGTCCCGTGTACGAGCGGTACTTC. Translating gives CSASPVYERYF.

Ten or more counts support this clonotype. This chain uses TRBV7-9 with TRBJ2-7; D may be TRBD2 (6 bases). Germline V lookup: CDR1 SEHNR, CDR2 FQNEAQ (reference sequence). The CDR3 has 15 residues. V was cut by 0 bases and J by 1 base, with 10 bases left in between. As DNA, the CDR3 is TGTGCCAGCAGCTTAGCGGCGCTAGCGTCCTACGAGCAGTACTTC. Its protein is CASSLAALASYEQYF.

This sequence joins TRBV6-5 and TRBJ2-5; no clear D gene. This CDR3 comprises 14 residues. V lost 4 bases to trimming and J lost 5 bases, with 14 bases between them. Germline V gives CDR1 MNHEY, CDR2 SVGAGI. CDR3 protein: CASSLSGTSETQYF. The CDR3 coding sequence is TGTGCCAGCAGTTTGTCCGGTACCTCGGAGACCCAGTACTTC.

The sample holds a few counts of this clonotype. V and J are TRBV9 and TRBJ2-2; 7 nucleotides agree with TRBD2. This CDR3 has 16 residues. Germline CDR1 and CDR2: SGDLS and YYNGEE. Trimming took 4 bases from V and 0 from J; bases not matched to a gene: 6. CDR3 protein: CASSSSGTTNTGELFF. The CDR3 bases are TGTGCCAGCAGCTCCTCCGGGACTACGAACACCGGGGAGCTGTTTTTT.

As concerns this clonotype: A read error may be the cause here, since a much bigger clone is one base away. CDR3: CASSEDRVPSGANVLTF. DNA for the CDR3: TGTGCCAGCAGTGAGGACAGGGTTCCCTCTGGGGCCAACGTCCTGACTTTC. The V call is TRBV2, the J call TRBJ2-6, with 8 bases fitting TRBD1. The trim removed 3 bases at V and 0 bases at J, leaving 4 bases unmatched. CDR3 length: 17 residues. Germline assignment: CDR1 SNHLY and CDR2 FYNNEI.